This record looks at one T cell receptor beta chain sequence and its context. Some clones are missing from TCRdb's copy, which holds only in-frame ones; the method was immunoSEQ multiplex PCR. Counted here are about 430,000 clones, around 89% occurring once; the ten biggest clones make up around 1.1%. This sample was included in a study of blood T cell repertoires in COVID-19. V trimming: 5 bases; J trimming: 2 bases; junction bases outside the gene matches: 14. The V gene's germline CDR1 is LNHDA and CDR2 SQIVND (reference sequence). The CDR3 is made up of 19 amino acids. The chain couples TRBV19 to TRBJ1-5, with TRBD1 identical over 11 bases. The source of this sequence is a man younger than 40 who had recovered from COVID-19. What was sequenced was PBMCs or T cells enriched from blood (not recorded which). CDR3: CASSPKKDRGLWGNQPQHF. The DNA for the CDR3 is TGTGCCAGTAGTCCCAAGAAGGACAGGGGGCTTTGGGGCAATCAGCCCCAGCATTTT.